Listed below are T cell receptor beta chains from one sample, sequenced in a study of blood T cell repertoires in COVID-19. Here immunoSEQ multiplex PCR was the method, and the copy in TCRdb shows in-frame clones only, minus some. Of about 210,000 clones listed, about 86% are singletons. Sequencing input: peripheral blood. The receptors derive from a man aged 50 or older with active or convalescent COVID-19. Both conserved end residues are part of each CDR3. A D gene is named only where the DNA matches it firmly. Not all rows give a size; the values are once, few, many and, for expanded clones, a class.

>.|once|TRBJ1-1|TRBV27
TGTGCCAGCATCTTAAATGGGGCCAGAATGAACACTGAAGCTTTCTTT
CASILNGARMNTEAFF
>TRBD1|.|TRBJ2-5|TRBV27
TGTGCCAGCAGCCAGGGGACAGGGTGGAAGAGGGTTCAAGAGACCCAGTACTTC
CASSQGTGWKRVQETQYF
>TRBD2|.|TRBJ2-5|TRBV5-5
TGTGCCAGCAGCTCACTACCGGGCCCCGGGGGGGAGACCCAGTACTTC
CASSSLPGPGGETQYF
>.|.|TRBJ1-2|TRBV7-9
TGTGCCAGCAGCTTTGGCCTTTATGGCTACACCTTC
CASSFGLYGYTF
>.|.|TRBJ2-5|TRBV2
TGTGCCAGCCTCACAGGGCCGGGAGAGACCCAGTACTTC
CASLTGPGETQYF
>.|.|TRBJ1-1|TRBV9
TGTGCCAGCAGCGTAGAACAAGGGGGTAACGCTTTCTTT
CASSVEQGGNAFF
>.|.|TRBJ1-1|TRBV7-3
TGTGCCAGCAGCTTATCCCCGCAGGGACTCACTGAAGCTTTCTTT
CASSLSPQGLTEAFF
>TRBD1|.|TRBJ2-4|TRBV30
TGTGCCTGGAGTGTAAAGGGACAGGCGGGTAAAGTTCAGTACTTC
CAWSVKGQAGKVQYF
>.|.|TRBJ1-3|TRBV28
TGTGCCAGCAGTTCCTTGGGGCTAAGAAACACCATATATTTT
CASSSLGLRNTIYF
>TRBD2|.|TRBJ2-7|TRBV10-2
TGCGCCAGCTTCAAGACTAGCGACTACGAGCAGTACTTC
CASFKTSDYEQYF
>.|.|TRBJ1-3|TRBV5-6
TGTGCCAGCACCGTGGGGGCAGGGGATACGGACACCATATATTTT
CASTVGAGDTDTIYF
>.|.|TRBJ1-3|TRBV7-9
TGTGCCAGCAGCCCTCAGGGTAGGGGAAACACCATATATTTT
CASSPQGRGNTIYF
>TRBD1|.|TRBJ1-3|TRBV2
TGTGCCAGCACCACCGGACAGGGGACTGGAAACACCATATATTTT
CASTTGQGTGNTIYF
>.|.|TRBJ1-1|TRBV6-5
TGTGCCAGCAGTCCTCTTCAGGGCGGAACTGAAGCTTTCTTT
CASSPLQGGTEAFF
>TRBD1|.|TRBJ1-1|TRBV19
TGTGCCAGTACTCCACGTGGGAGGACAGGGAGGACTGAAGCTTTCTTT
CASTPRGRTGRTEAFF
>TRBD1|.|TRBJ1-4|TRBV30
TGTGCCTGGCAAACCGGGACAGCGGATGAAAAACTGTTTTTT
CAWQTGTADEKLFF
>.|.|TRBJ2-7|TRBV30
TGTGCCTGGAGTGGGGACTTCGCCTACGAGCAGTACTTC
CAWSGDFAYEQYF
>TRBD1|.|TRBJ2-7|TRBV9
TGTGCCAGCAGCGCGGACAGGGAGGAAGAGCAGTACTTC
CASSADREEEQYF
>.|.|TRBJ2-3|TRBV7-3
TGTGCCAGCAGCTTAGGACTCACCACAGATACGCAGTATTTT
CASSLGLTTDTQYF
>.|.|TRBJ2-7|TRBV9
TGTGCCAGCAGCGTAGTCACTAGTTCCGAGCAGTACTTC
CASSVVTSSEQYF
>.|.|TRBJ2-7|TRBV6-4
TGTGCCAGTGACAGGGGGCTGAAAGCGGGAGGGGCCCTCTACGAGCAGTACTTC
CASDRGLKAGGALYEQYF
>TRBD1|.|TRBJ2-2|TRBV6-5
TGTGCCAGCAGACCGGGACAGGGGTCCGGGGAGCTGTTTTTT
CASRPGQGSGELFF
>.|.|TRBJ1-2|TRBV5-1
TGCGCCAGCAGCTTGGACCGGGTCTATGGCTACACCTTC
CASSLDRVYGYTF
>.|.|TRBJ1-5|TRBV6-1
TGTGCCAGCAGTGGACGGGAGTTTTCCTATAGCAATCAGCCCCAGCATTTT
CASSGREFSYSNQPQHF
>TRBD1|.|TRBJ2-2|TRBV18
TGTGCCAGCTCACCACTCCAGGGGGACACCGGGGAGCTGTTTTTT
CASSPLQGDTGELFF
>.|.|TRBJ2-1|TRBV25-1
TGTGCCAGCAGTGAACCGGGACTCCACCACAATGAGCAGTTCTTC
CASSEPGLHHNEQFF